Presented here are 15 T cell receptor beta chains from one specimen sequenced in a study of cytomegalovirus exposure and HLA in healthy donors. Both 60 Vbeta primers and 13 Jbeta primers went into the PCR. Assay: immunoSEQ multiplex PCR; the TCRdb copy retains only in-frame clones and omits some. The repertoire has roughly 100,000 clones, around 75% of them found once; the top ten carry 2% to 2.5%. The material sequenced was PBMCs. Receptors were obtained from a man aged 25 to 40 in good health and CMV-seronegative.

CDR3 residues: CASSLLPRTVYPYEQYF. The DNA of the CDR3 is TGTGCCAGCAGCCTGCTACCGAGGACAGTTTACCCCTACGAGCAGTACTTC. The V and J genes are TRBV5-4 and TRBJ2-7, with D tentatively TRBD1 (6 bases). This CDR3 has 17 residues. Germline loops: CDR1 SGHNT, CDR2 YYREEE (reference sequence). V was clipped by 4 bases and J by 2 bases, with 22 bases between them.

With respect to this clone: The conserved closing phenylalanine or tryptophan is absent in this CDR3, likely reflecting a read error. The chain joins TRBV30 to TRBJ2-7; TRBD2 aligns across 9 bases. Germline trimming cut 2 bases from V and 2 bases from J; bases unmatched to any gene: 7. This CDR3 is built from 15 residues. The germline gives CDR1 GTSNPN, CDR2 SVGIG (reference sequence). Here the CDR3 reads CAWSSRRGGPYEQYL. The CDR3 DNA reads TGTGCCTGGAGTAGTCGGCGGGGGGGCCCCTACGAGCAGTACCTC.

The chain couples TRBV21-1 to TRBJ2-7; the D call of TRBD1 is as the table states it, not checked on the DNA. TRBV21-1 is designated a pseudogene. The CDR3 totals 13 residues. The CDR3 is CASSNPGQGEQYF. The CDR3 coding sequence is TGTGCCAGCAGCAACCCAGGACAGGGTGAGCAGTACTTC.

CDR3 nucleotides: TGCAGCGTTGTCGTCAGGACAGGGGGCGGGTACGAGCAGTACTTC. It specifies CSVVVRTGGGYEQYF. This chain connects TRBV29-1 to TRBJ2-5; 11 bases fit TRBD1. The J call may not be correct, given that the DNA end is closer to TRBJ2-7. Germline-derived CDR1 and CDR2 are SQVTM and ANQGSEA. CDR3 length: 15 residues.

This chain joins TRBV5-1 and TRBJ1-3; 7 bases match TRBD1. Germline CDR1 is SGHRS and CDR2 is YFSETQ. Germline trimming cut 4 bases from V and 8 bases from J; bases unmatched to any gene: 9. The CDR3 spans 14 residues. CDR3 protein: CASSRDSSSDTIYF. CDR3 nucleotides: TGCGCCAGCAGCAGGGACAGCTCGTCAGACACCATATATTTT.

This clone has only a few counts. J is TRBJ2-3 and V is TRBV6-1; 8 nucleotides match TRBD1. The germline V gene has CDR1 MNHNS and CDR2 SASEGT. This CDR3 is 14 amino acids long. Losses at the gene ends were 3 bases for V and 4 bases for J; bases not matched to a gene: 3. The CDR3 DNA is TGTGCCAGCAGTGATCGGACAGGGTCAGATACGCAGTATTTT. It codes for CASSDRTGSDTQYF.

As DNA, the CDR3 is TGTGCCAGTAGTATGGTCCCGGACAGCTACGAGCAGTACTTC. Its translation: CASSMVPDSYEQYF. The gene calls are TRBV19 and TRBJ2-7; TRBD1 might be the D (6 bases). V lost 3 bases and J lost 3, with 12 bases in between. Germline CDR1 reads LNHDA; CDR2 reads SQIVND (reference sequence). The CDR3 is 14 residues long.

The gene calls are TRBV6-1 and TRBJ2-7; D might be TRBD1 (6 bases). Deletions cut 2 bases from V and 0 bases from J, with 23 bases between. The V gene's germline CDR1 is MNHNS and CDR2 SASEGT. The CDR3 spans 19 residues. In nucleotides, the CDR3 is TGTGCCAGCAGTGAAAGGGGACAAGGGGCTGCGGGTAGCTCCTACGAGCAGTACTTC. It yields the protein CASSERGQGAAGSSYEQYF.

This clone turned up a few times. This chain connects TRBV7-2 to TRBJ2-6, with 8 bases lining up with TRBD1. The CDR3 extends over 18 amino acids. J gave up 2 bases and V 4 bases, and 10 bases lay outside the gene matches. Germline V CDR1 and CDR2: SGHTA, FQGNSA. In nucleotides, the CDR3 is TGTGCCAGCAGCTCGGCTCCATACAGGGGGACTGGGGCCAACGTCCTGACTTTC. It translates to CASSSAPYRGTGANVLTF.

The V call is TRBV10-3, the J call TRBJ2-7; TRBD2 matches 9 bases. J lost 2 bases, V lost 3 bases, and 5 bases had no gene match. Per germline, CDR1 ENHRY and CDR2 SYGVKD. The CDR3 spans 15 residues. DNA of the CDR3: TGTGCCATCAGTGAAACTAGCGGGTCTACCTACGAGCAGTACTTC. Its translation: CAISETSGSTYEQYF.

The chain employs TRBV6-6 and TRBJ2-1, with 9 bases matching TRBD2. The CDR3 loop spans 15 amino acids. Germline CDR1 is MNHNY and CDR2 is SVGAGI (reference sequence). The trim removed 2 bases at V and 4 bases at J, leaving 3 bases unmatched. CDR3 residues: CASSYASGEYNEQFF. CDR3 nucleotides: TGTGCCAGCAGTTACGCTAGCGGGGAATACAATGAGCAGTTCTTC.

The chain uses TRBV19 and TRBJ2-3, with a tentative D call TRBD1 (6 bases). V lost 6 bases and J 6 bases, leaving 7 bases between the germline ends. From germline, CDR1 is LNHDA and CDR2 SQIVND (reference sequence). The CDR3 has 11 residues. CDR3 DNA: TGTGCCAGTAGAACAGGGGATACGCAGTATTTT. Protein sequence: CASRTGDTQYF.

The rearrangement links TRBV7-3 to TRBJ1-1; no firm D call. The ends were cut back, 2 bases at V and 3 bases at J, with 19 bases in the middle. The CDR3 has 17 residues. CDR1 and CDR2 from the germline V gene are SGHTA and FQGTGA. The CDR3 spells CASSLFSRNDADTEAFF. CDR3 nucleotide sequence: TGTGCCAGCAGCTTATTTTCCCGCAACGACGCGGACACTGAAGCTTTCTTT.

The V gene is TRBV30, the J gene TRBJ1-1, with D unclear. V was cut by 0 bases and J by 1 base, with 6 bases left in between. Germline-derived CDR1 and CDR2 are GTSNPN and SVGIG (reference sequence). The CDR3 has 13 residues. The CDR3 DNA sequence: TGTGCCTGGAGTGTATATCCGAACACTGAAGCTTTCTTT. Protein sequence: CAWSVYPNTEAFF.

To note about this clone: Different DNA sequences within this sample yield the same CDR3. V and J are TRBV30 and TRBJ1-1; D gene unclear. The CDR3 spans 13 residues. Trimming took 1 base from V and 7 from J, leaving 13 bases between them. Germline CDR1 and CDR2: GTSNPN and SVGIG (reference sequence). Here the CDR3 reads CAWSANSGGEAFF. CDR3 sequence (DNA): TGTGCCTGGAGTGCCAATTCGGGTGGTGAAGCTTTCTTT.